The source of this T cell receptor (beta chain) is a study of T cell changes during pregnancy in multiple sclerosis. The repertoire was sequenced with immunoSEQ multiplex PCR; TCRdb's copy has only in-frame clones and lacks some. The top ten clones hold 1.2% of a sample with about 36,000 clones, roughly 92% of them seen once. The CDR3 contains 13 residues. J gave up 6 bases and V 0 bases, and 3 bases lay outside the gene matches. The germline CDR1 and CDR2 sequences are SGHNT and YYREEE (reference sequence). Sequenced material: PBMCs (not recorded whether the cells were cultured). The receptor's source is a female donor with multiple sclerosis, enrolled in a pregnancy study. The chain is built from TRBV5-4 and TRBJ2-7, with 7 bases fitting TRBD1. The CDR3 DNA reads as TGTGCCAGCAGCTTGGGACAGGGCCGCGAGCAGTACTTC. It is translated as CASSLGQGREQYF.